The 29 T cell receptor beta chains below were found in one sample sequenced in a study of T cell repertoires in cytomegalovirus infection. One entry per CDR3 protein, called by TCRdb with MiXCR from the reads. Found here are fewer than 300,000 distinct CDR3 sequences, under 30% of them singletons; the top ten hold approximately 15%. Sequences were obtained from PBMCs. Receptor source: a human donor in good health (CMV status not recorded). Some clones in this sample may be carry-over from other donors' samples.

This chain connects TRBV10-3 to TRBJ2-7; the match to TRBD1 covers 8 bases. CDR3 length equals 13 residues. Looked up from germline, CDR1 is ENHRY and CDR2 is SYGVKD. V was pared by 10 bases and J by 5 bases, with 10 bases of the junction left unmatched. The CDR3 nucleotides read TGTGCCACAACCGCGCAGGGGGCGAACGAGCAGTACTTC. Its translation is CATTAQGANEQYF.

This clonotype was seen at least ten times. The chain is built from TRBV7-2 and TRBJ2-1; 11 bases agree with TRBD2. This CDR3 region has 19 residues. Germline V gives CDR1 SGHTA, CDR2 FQGNSA. V lost 4 bases, J lost 1 base, and 12 bases stayed unmatched. The CDR3 nucleotides are TGTGCCAGCAGCTCCCCGAGAGTTACTAGCGGGAGTTCCTACAATGAGCAGTTCTTC. Translated, it gives CASSSPRVTSGSSYNEQFF.

This clonotype has only a few counts. V is TRBV10-3 and J is TRBJ1-6; D is undetermined. This CDR3 has 14 amino acids. V was trimmed by 2 bases and J by 7 bases, leaving 9 bases between them. The V gene's germline CDR1 is ENHRY and CDR2 SYGVKD. CDR3 amino acids: CAISEGDRNSPLHF. In DNA, the CDR3 is TGTGCCATCAGTGAGGGGGATAGAAATTCACCCCTCCACTTT.

A few counts support this clonotype. V is TRBV29-1 and J is TRBJ2-7; 12 bases fit TRBD2. Germline V gene data show CDR1 as SQVTM and CDR2 as ANQGSEA. V trimming: 6 bases; J trimming: 4 bases; junction bases outside the gene matches: 7. This CDR3 region has 14 residues. The CDR3 sequence is CSVNGLAGRYEQYF. The CDR3 coding sequence is TGCAGCGTCAACGGACTAGCGGGGAGATACGAGCAGTACTTC.

This clonotype was detected a few times. The rearrangement uses TRBV12-3 or TRBV12-4 and TRBJ2-7; 9 nucleotides agree with TRBD1. V dropped 3 bases and J dropped 5; count of bases not matched to a gene: 8. The CDR3 extends over 15 amino acids. In nucleotides, the CDR3 is TGTGCCAGCAGTTTGGCGGGACAGGGAAATGACGAGCAGTACTTC. Its translation is CASSLAGQGNDEQYF.

This clonotype was seen a handful of times. The chain recombines TRBV19 with TRBJ2-1, with 8 bases matching TRBD2. The V segment lost 7 bases and the J segment 3 bases; nucleotides outside the gene matches: 8. Germline CDR1 is LNHDA and CDR2 is SQIVND (reference sequence). The CDR3 covers 15 residues. CDR3 DNA: TGTGCCAGTATGTTTCGGGGGGGCCTCTACAATGAGCAGTTCTTC. It specifies CASMFRGGLYNEQFF. Using reference TRBV19 and TRBJ2-1 for the parts outside the CDR3, the full variable domain is DGGITQSPKYLFRKEGQNVTLSCEQNLNHDAMYWYRQDPGQGLRLIYYSQIVNDFQKGDIAEGYSVSREKKESFPLTVTSAQKNPTAFYLCASMFRGGLYNEQFFGPGTRLTVL.

The V and J genes are TRBV12-3 or TRBV12-4 and TRBJ1-1; maybe TRBD1 (5 bases). This CDR3 has 14 amino acids. V was cut by 6 bases and J by 4 bases, with 15 bases left in between. CDR3 coding DNA: TGTGCCAGCAGCTTAACCGGGGGGACCACTGAAGCTTTCTTT. Protein: CASSLTGGTTEAFF.

The chain recombines TRBV18 with TRBJ1-5; the D gene is possibly TRBD1 (5 bases). The length of the CDR3 is 15 residues. Trimming removed 2 bases from V and 4 bases from J, with 12 bases in between. Germline V gives CDR1 KGHSH, CDR2 LQKENI. CDR3 coding DNA: TGTGCCAGCTCACCAATGCCCGGGGGGAATCAGCCCCAGCATTTT. Translating gives CASSPMPGGNQPQHF.

The rearrangement joins TRBV12-3 or TRBV12-4 to TRBJ1-5; perhaps TRBD1 as D (6 bases). The V gene lost 7 bases and the J gene lost 3 bases, with 13 bases spanning the gap. The CDR3 is 14 amino acids. CDR3 protein: CASTLDSLNQPQHF. Here the CDR3 DNA reads TGTGCCAGCACCTTGGACAGCCTCAATCAGCCCCAGCATTTT.

This chain links TRBV14 with TRBJ1-1; D is ambiguous. Trimming pared 1 base from V and 7 bases from J, leaving 4 bases between. The CDR3 runs to 11 residues. Germline CDR1 is SGHDN and CDR2 is FVKESK. The CDR3 DNA is TGTGCCAGCAGCCAAGTCGGTGAAGCTTTCTTT. It translates to CASSQVGEAFF.

This clonotype was detected many times. The V and J genes are TRBV7-8 and TRBJ1-4, with a tentative D call TRBD1 (5 bases). CDR1 is SGHVS and CDR2 is FQNEAQ in the germline V gene. V was clipped by 3 bases and J by 0 bases, with 11 bases between them. The CDR3 is 16 amino acids. The CDR3 DNA is TGTGCCAGCAGCTTCAGGGCGGGTGCAACTAATGAAAAACTGTTTTTT. This codes for CASSFRAGATNEKLFF.

A few counts support this clonotype. The chain combines TRBV28 with TRBJ1-2; perhaps TRBD1 as D (5 bases). Germline V CDR1 and CDR2: MDHEN, SYDVKM. The CDR3 extends over 14 amino acids. V gave up 6 bases and J gave up 8 bases, with 19 bases separating them. CDR3 nucleotide sequence: TGTGCCAGCAGGGCTCCCGGGTCTGGGGGGGGCTACACCTTC. Translating it yields CASRAPGSGGGYTF.

The chain employs TRBV20-1 and TRBJ2-6; D perhaps matches TRBD1 (6 bases). This CDR3 region has 14 residues. Between the trimmed V and J ends, which lost 6 bases and 3 bases, there was a span of 12 bases. Germline CDR1 DFQATT, CDR2 SNEGSKA (reference sequence). CDR3: CSAKDSLGANVLTF. As DNA, the CDR3 is TGCAGTGCGAAGGACAGCCTTGGGGCCAACGTCCTGACTTTC.

The CDR3 coding sequence is TGTGCCTGGAGCCACCGGACGGGGGGGCCCCTTCAAGAGACCCAGTACTTC. Translation gives CAWSHRTGGPLQETQYF. The chain uses TRBV30 and TRBJ2-5; the match to TRBD2 covers 8 bases. There are 17 residues in the CDR3. CDR1 is GTSNPN, CDR2 SVGIG, per germline (reference sequence). V shed 3 bases and J 2 bases; nucleotides not matched to a gene: 14.

The gene calls are TRBV20-1 and TRBJ2-4; either TRBD1 or TRBD2 may supply D (6 bases each). The germline V gene encodes CDR1 DFQATT and CDR2 SNEGSKA (reference sequence). Trimming pared 1 base from V and 9 bases from J, leaving 13 bases between. The CDR3 covers 13 residues. The CDR3 spells CSARAGAGFIQYF. As DNA, the CDR3 is TGCAGTGCTAGAGCGGGGGCGGGGTTCATTCAGTACTTC.

This clonotype was counted only a few times. The V gene is TRBV30, the J gene TRBJ1-6; D might be TRBD1 (5 bases). V dropped 2 bases and J dropped 2 bases, with 19 bases sitting between them. Germline assignment: CDR1 GTSNPN and CDR2 SVGIG (reference sequence). This CDR3 has 18 amino acids. This CDR3 is CAWSTPGPLGPYNSPLHF. DNA of the CDR3: TGTGCCTGGAGTACCCCGGGGCCCCTAGGCCCCTATAATTCACCCCTCCACTTT.

The chain is built from TRBV5-1 and TRBJ2-2; D unresolved. The CDR3 has 15 amino acids. V was clipped by 3 bases and J by 2 bases, with 11 bases between them. Germline V lookup: CDR1 SGHRS, CDR2 YFSETQ. The CDR3 spells CASSSRTANTGELFF. The CDR3 DNA follows: TGCGCCAGCAGCTCCAGGACGGCCAACACCGGGGAGCTGTTTTTT.

J is TRBJ1-5 and V is TRBV29-1; TRBD1 might be the D (6 bases). The CDR3 has 14 residues. Germline V gives CDR1 SQVTM, CDR2 ANQGSEA. Trimming removed 6 bases at V and 4 bases at J, with 16 bases between. CDR3 sequence (DNA): TGCAGCGTAACCGGGACATCCTTAAATCAGCCCCAGCATTTT. Its translation is CSVTGTSLNQPQHF.

This clonotype was counted a few times. The CDR3 nucleotides are TGTGCCAGCAGTGAACAGGGAAGAAATCAGCCCCAGCATTTT. It encodes CASSEQGRNQPQHF. This chain uses TRBV2 with TRBJ1-5; possibly TRBD1 for D (5 bases). Germline V CDR1 and CDR2: SNHLY, FYNNEI. The V end lost 2 bases, the J end lost 4 bases, and 9 bases lay between the germline ends. The CDR3 sequence is 14 residues long.

The rearrangement links TRBV12-3 or TRBV12-4 to TRBJ1-1; D is perhaps TRBD1 (5 bases). With 2 bases removed from V and 7 bases from J, the gap between germline ends came to 11 bases. The CDR3 loop spans 13 amino acids. The CDR3 DNA sequence: TGTGCCAGCAGTTTACAGGGCTGGATTGAAGCTTTCTTT. Translating it yields CASSLQGWIEAFF.

The V gene is TRBV9, the J gene TRBJ2-1; possibly TRBD2 for D (6 bases). V was pared by 4 bases and J by 2 bases, with 10 bases between. Germline lookup yields CDR1 SGDLS and CDR2 YYNGEE. This CDR3 is 14 amino acids long. DNA for the CDR3: TGTGCCAGCAGCCGGGAGCTGGCCTACAATGAGCAGTTCTTC. It is translated as CASSRELAYNEQFF.

The chain couples TRBV28 to TRBJ2-7; tentatively, D is TRBD1 (6 bases). This CDR3 is 13 amino acids long. Germline V gene lookup returns CDR1 MDHEN and CDR2 SYDVKM. Trimming pared 8 bases from V and 3 bases from J, leaving 14 bases between. The CDR3 protein is CASRRTVNYEQYF. The CDR3 bases are TGTGCCAGCCGACGGACAGTCAACTACGAGCAGTACTTC.

This clonotype was detected ten times or more. V gene TRBV7-6 combines with J gene TRBJ2-3; no reliable D call. This CDR3 is built from 14 residues. Germline values: CDR1 SGHVS, CDR2 FNYEAQ. V gave up 1 base and J gave up 4 bases, with 9 bases separating them. CDR3 loop: CASSLDTGPDTQYF. Written as DNA, the CDR3 is TGTGCCAGCAGCTTAGATACTGGGCCAGATACGCAGTATTTT.

As concerns this clonotype: Lacking the conserved final phenylalanine or tryptophan, this CDR3 likely reflects a read error. This chain joins TRBV7-9 and TRBJ2-2; D call uncertain. V was trimmed by 2 bases and J by 5 bases, leaving 15 bases between them. There are 16 residues in the CDR3. CDR1 is SEHNR, CDR2 FQNEAQ, per germline (reference sequence). The CDR3 here is CASSLPRLLRTGELFY. CDR3 in DNA: TGTGCCAGCAGCTTACCCAGGCTTCTGAGGACCGGGGAGCTGTTTTAT.

In this sample, this clonotype turned up many times. The chain combines TRBV12-5 with TRBJ2-1, with TRBD1 matching 10 bases. Per germline, CDR1 LGHNT and CDR2 FRNRAP. The CDR3 runs 16 residues. Trimming at V came to 1 base and at J to 6 bases, leaving 6 bases not matched to a gene. The CDR3 reads CASGLASGTGVNEQFF. The CDR3 nucleotides read TGTGCTAGTGGTTTGGCGTCCGGGACAGGGGTCAATGAGCAGTTCTTC. Based on the CDR3 plus reference TRBV12-5 and TRBJ2-1, the full variable domain is DARVTQTPRHKVTEMGQEVTMRCQPILGHNTVFWYRQTMMQGLELLAYFRNRAPLDDSGMPKDRFSAEMPDATLATLKIQPSEPRDSAVYFCASGLASGTGVNEQFFGPGTRLTVL.

The rearrangement links TRBV19 to TRBJ2-1; D might be TRBD1 (5 bases). This CDR3 comprises 14 residues. The V and J ends lost 5 bases and 7 bases respectively, with 15 bases between them. Germline assignment: CDR1 LNHDA and CDR2 SQIVND (reference sequence). CDR3 in DNA: TGTGCCAGTAGTCCTTTATCCAGGGAAAATGAGCAGTTCTTC. It translates to CASSPLSRENEQFF.

The sample holds many counts of this clonotype. The chain uses TRBV7-9 and TRBJ2-7, with 9 bases that match TRBD1. The CDR3 extends over 19 amino acids. Germline CDR1 is SEHNR and CDR2 is FQNEAQ (reference sequence). J lost 2 bases, V lost 4 bases, and 18 bases had no gene match. The DNA for the CDR3 is TGTGCCAGCAGCTCGGGACAGGGTTCCTTGGAGTACCGCCCCTACGAGCAGTACTTC. Translated: CASSSGQGSLEYRPYEQYF.

Comments on this clonotype: This may stem from a read error, because a much larger clone lies one nucleotide away. The rearrangement links TRBV12-3 or TRBV12-4 to TRBJ2-5, with a tentative D call TRBD2 (5 bases). The CDR3 is made up of 10 amino acids. V gave up 5 bases and J gave up 7 bases, with 5 bases separating them. CDR3 in DNA: TGTGCCAGCAGTCGGGGGACCCAGTACTTC. Amino acids: CASSRGTQYF.

The chain employs TRBV2 and TRBJ2-5; 7 bases fit TRBD1. CDR3 length equals 13 residues. Germline V gene lookup returns CDR1 SNHLY and CDR2 FYNNEI. Germline trimming cut 2 bases from V and 5 bases from J; bases unmatched to any gene: 2. CDR3 nucleotide sequence: TGTGCCAGCAGTGAAAACAGGGGTGAGACCCAGTACTTC. It is translated as CASSENRGETQYF. The variable domain in full, completed from reference TRBV2 and TRBJ2-5, reads EPEVTQTPSHQVTQMGQEVILRCVPISNHLYFYWYRQILGQKVEFLVSFYNNEISEKSEIFDDQFSVERPDGSNFTLKIRSTKLEDSAMYFCASSENRGETQYFGPGTRLLVL.